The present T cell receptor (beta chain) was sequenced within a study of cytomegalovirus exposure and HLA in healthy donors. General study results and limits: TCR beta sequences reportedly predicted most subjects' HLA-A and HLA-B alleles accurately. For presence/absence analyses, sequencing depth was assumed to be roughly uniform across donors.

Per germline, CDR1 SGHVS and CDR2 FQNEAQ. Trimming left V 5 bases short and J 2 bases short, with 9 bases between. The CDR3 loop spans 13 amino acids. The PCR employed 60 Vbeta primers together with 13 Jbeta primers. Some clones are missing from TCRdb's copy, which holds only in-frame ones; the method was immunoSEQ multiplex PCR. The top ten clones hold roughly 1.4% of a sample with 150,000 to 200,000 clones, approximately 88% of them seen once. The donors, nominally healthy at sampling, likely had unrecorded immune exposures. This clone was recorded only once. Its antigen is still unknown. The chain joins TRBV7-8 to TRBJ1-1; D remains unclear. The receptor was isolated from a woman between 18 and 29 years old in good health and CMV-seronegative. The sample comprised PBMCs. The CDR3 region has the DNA TGTGCCAGCAGCCTCGGGTCTAACACTGAAGCTTTCTTT. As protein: CASSLGSNTEAFF.